The entry that follows covers one TCR beta chain sequence. This sample was included in a study of blood T cell repertoires in COVID-19. In the source study's methods: Amplification from reference gene primers served as the basis for estimated nucleated cell counts. The table came from immunoSEQ multiplex PCR; TCRdb's copy has only in-frame clones and leaves some out. V and J calls and clone size come straight from that table; D and trimming were deduced from the DNA. The sample consists of about 280,000 clones, around nine tenths of them appearing once. CDR1 and CDR2 from the germline V gene are MNHNY and SVGAGI (reference sequence). Between the trimmed V and J ends, which lost 9 bases and 5 bases, there was a span of 26 bases. The CDR3 has 16 residues.

This TCR derives from a woman in her thirties with COVID-19, enrolled during active disease. Sequenced input: peripheral blood. V and J are TRBV6-6 and TRBJ2-7; D possibly corresponds to TRBD1 (6 bases). Written as DNA, the CDR3 is TGTGCCAGTGTAAGCTCGCCGGGACAAGGAGGAGACGAGCAGTACTTC. It specifies CASVSSPGQGGDEQYF.